The clone carrying this T cell receptor beta chain was seen a few times. The data were taken from a study of T cell changes during pregnancy in multiple sclerosis. Germline V lookup: CDR1 LGHNA, CDR2 YNFKEQ. The V gene lost 1 base and the J gene lost 1 base, with 7 bases spanning the gap. CDR3 size: 14 residues. TCRdb's copy holds only in-frame clones and misses some; the assay was immunoSEQ multiplex PCR. The data show some 60,000 clones, 70% to 90% seen once. This TCR was recovered from a female donor with multiple sclerosis, enrolled in a pregnancy study. The rearrangement uses TRBV4-2 and TRBJ1-2; D is ambiguous. Sequenced material: peripheral blood, taken after pregnancy. CDR3 in amino acids: CASSQGQVNYGYTF. The CDR3 nucleotides are TGTGCCAGCAGCCAAGGCCAGGTTAACTATGGCTACACCTTC.